These 28 T cell receptor beta chains originate from one sample sequenced in a study of T cell repertoires in cytomegalovirus infection. A single record per CDR3 protein comes from TCRdb applying MiXCR to the reads. The profile shows 200,000 to 300,000 distinct CDR3 sequences, approximately 10% of them singletons. The sample consisted of PBMCs. Receptors were obtained from a human donor in good health (CMV status not recorded). Some clones in this sample may be carry-over from other donors' samples.

The table lists this clonotype with many counts. This chain joins TRBV4-1 and TRBJ1-3, with D perhaps matching TRBD1 (6 bases). Germline CDR1 MGHRA, CDR2 YSYEKL. The CDR3 extends over 15 amino acids. V gave up 1 base and J gave up 3 bases, with 10 bases separating them. DNA of the CDR3: TGCGCCAGCAGCCAAGGGGTCAGGGGTGGAAACACCATATATTTT. Encoded protein: CASSQGVRGGNTIYF.

This clonotype turned up a few times. The J gene is TRBJ1-1, the V gene TRBV23-1; 8 bases are a match to TRBD1. TRBV23-1 is noted as an ORF with a role that remains uncertain. V was pared by 4 bases and J by 2 bases, with 9 bases of the junction left unmatched. CDR3 size: 16 residues. The DNA for the CDR3 is TGCGCCAGCAGTCGCAGGGGGCGGTGCGGTAACACTGAAGCTTTCTTT. This sequence encodes CASSRRGRCGNTEAFF.

This clonotype showed up just a few times. The rearrangement joins TRBV7-9 to TRBJ2-5; 7 bases align to TRBD2. Germline CDR1 is SEHNR and CDR2 is FQNEAQ (reference sequence). V lost 5 bases to trimming and J lost 1 base; unmatched junction nucleotides: 4. The CDR3 is 14 amino acids. The CDR3, as DNA: TGTGCCAGCAGCGCCAGCGGGACCCAAGAGACCCAGTACTTC. Translating gives CASSASGTQETQYF. Complete variable domain (other parts from reference TRBV7-9 and TRBJ2-5): DTGVSQNPRHKITKRGQNVTFRCDPISEHNRLYWYRQTLGQGPEFLTYFQNEAQLEKSRLLSDRFSAERPKGSFSTLEIQRTEQGDSAMYLCASSASGTQETQYFGPGTRLLVL.

The chain recombines TRBV28 with TRBJ1-1; D is uncertain. The CDR3 spans 16 residues. V shed 5 bases and J shed 0 bases, with 16 bases lying between them. CDR1 is MDHEN, CDR2 SYDVKM, per germline. DNA for the CDR3: TGTGCCAGCAGTCCGCTTTCCGGACTCTTGAACACTGAAGCTTTCTTT. Translation: CASSPLSGLLNTEAFF.

This clonotype was counted between two and nine times. The chain employs TRBV12-3 or TRBV12-4 and TRBJ2-1; 8 bases align to TRBD2. Unmatched junction bases numbered 10, after V lost 6 bases and J lost 6 bases. This CDR3 comprises 15 residues. The CDR3 nucleotides read TGTGCCAGCAGGCCAGGACTAGCCAAAGGCAATGAGCAGTTCTTC. It codes for CASRPGLAKGNEQFF.

The rearrangement joins TRBV6-2 or TRBV6-3 to TRBJ2-1; 8 bases agree with TRBD1. V shed 8 bases and J 7 bases; nucleotides not matched to a gene: 7. CDR1 is MNHEY, CDR2 SVGEGT, per germline. CDR3 length: 13 amino acids. The CDR3 is CASRTNRGNEQFF. CDR3 nucleotide sequence: TGTGCCAGCCGAACCAACAGGGGGAATGAGCAGTTCTTC.

V is TRBV19 and J is TRBJ2-3, with a tentative D call TRBD1 (5 bases). In germline, CDR1 is LNHDA, CDR2 SQIVND (reference sequence). The CDR3 runs 14 residues. V lost 2 bases to trimming and J lost 2 bases, with 8 bases between them. The CDR3 coding sequence is TGTGCCAGTAGTATACAGGGAACCACAGATACGCAGTATTTT. It specifies CASSIQGTTDTQYF.

This clonotype was detected a few times. The gene calls are TRBV28 and TRBJ2-7, with D tentatively TRBD1 (6 bases). The germline gives CDR1 MDHEN, CDR2 SYDVKM. Trimming cost V 3 bases and J 1 base, with 10 bases left between them. The CDR3 runs to 14 residues. Here the CDR3 reads CASSLDTGSYEQYF. CDR3 nucleotides: TGTGCCAGCAGTTTGGATACAGGGTCCTACGAGCAGTACTTC.

This clonotype was picked up many times. The chain joins TRBV12-3 or TRBV12-4 to TRBJ2-7, with a tentative D call TRBD2 (7 bases). This CDR3 contains 14 residues. With 6 bases removed from V and 0 bases from J, the gap between germline ends came to 12 bases. CDR3 DNA sequence: TGTGCCAGCAGGGCGGGGGCCTCCTCCTACGAGCAGTACTTC. Translation: CASRAGASSYEQYF.

This clonotype was counted many times. The chain has TRBV6-2 or TRBV6-3 and TRBJ2-1; no definite D call. The germline CDR1 and CDR2 sequences are MNHEY and SVGEGT. CDR3 size: 15 residues. V was clipped by 6 bases and J by 6 bases, with 18 bases between them. Here the CDR3 DNA reads TGTGCCAGCAGCAAAGCCCAGGCCCGGGCCAATGAGCAGTTCTTC. This gives the protein CASSKAQARANEQFF.

V gene TRBV5-6 combines with J gene TRBJ1-2; D is unresolved. This CDR3 comprises 12 residues. V lost 2 bases and J 8 bases, leaving 10 bases between the germline ends. Germline V gene data show CDR1 as SGHDT and CDR2 as YYEEEE. The CDR3 sequence is CASSFLRGGYTF. CDR3 nucleotides: TGTGCCAGCAGCTTCCTCAGAGGCGGCTACACCTTC.

This clonotype was seen ten or more times. The chain employs TRBV28 and TRBJ2-1, with no clear D. Germline lookup yields CDR1 MDHEN and CDR2 SYDVKM. The ends were cut back, 5 bases at V and 15 bases at J, with 14 bases in the middle. The CDR3 consists of 11 residues. The CDR3 spells CASSLDSKWFF. As DNA, the CDR3 is TGTGCCAGCAGTCTCGACTCAAAGTGGTTCTTC.

This clonotype was seen many times. J is TRBJ2-2 and V is TRBV4-3, with D possibly TRBD2 on 5 matching bases. V lost 1 base to trimming and J lost 8 bases, with 14 bases between them. Per germline, CDR1 LGHNA and CDR2 YSLEER. This CDR3 has 15 residues. The CDR3 loop reads CASSQGDPPGGELFF. The CDR3 DNA is TGCGCCAGCAGCCAAGGAGATCCCCCGGGAGGGGAGCTGTTTTTT.

DNA of the CDR3: TGCAGTGCTAGGGGCCCCGGGACAGGGGTCTCCACTGAAGCTTTCTTT. Its protein product is CSARGPGTGVSTEAFF. The gene calls are TRBV20-1 and TRBJ1-1; 10 positions agree with TRBD1. Germline V gives CDR1 DFQATT, CDR2 SNEGSKA (reference sequence). This CDR3 is 16 amino acids long. V was clipped by 3 bases and J by 4 bases; unmatched bases: 11.

This clonotype was detected many times. The V gene is TRBV7-9, the J gene TRBJ2-1, with D perhaps matching TRBD2 (5 bases). Germline CDR1 reads SEHNR; CDR2 reads FQNEAQ (reference sequence). The CDR3 contains 14 residues. With 6 bases removed from V and 8 bases from J, the gap between germline ends came to 17 bases. This CDR3 reads CASSTERGGDEQFF. Written as DNA, the CDR3 is TGTGCCAGCAGTACCGAACGGGGTGGCGATGAGCAGTTCTTC.

This clonotype was detected many times. The genes are TRBV12-3 or TRBV12-4 and TRBJ1-1; D gene unclear. This CDR3 comprises 13 residues. V lost 5 bases, J lost 1 base, and 8 bases lay in between. Here the CDR3 reads CASSHKPNTEAFF. The CDR3 DNA reads TGTGCCAGCAGTCACAAACCGAACACTGAAGCTTTCTTT.

This clonotype was seen many times. V gene TRBV7-9 combines with J gene TRBJ2-1; tentatively, D is TRBD2 (5 bases). The CDR3 length is 14 residues. Per germline, CDR1 SEHNR and CDR2 FQNEAQ (reference sequence). Between the trimmed V and J ends, which lost 0 bases and 4 bases, there was a span of 7 bases. CDR3 nucleotide sequence: TGTGCCAGCAGCTTAGCGGAGGCATACAATGAGCAGTTCTTC. Residues: CASSLAEAYNEQFF.

This clonotype was detected only a few times. V and J are TRBV5-6 and TRBJ1-2, with D maybe TRBD1 (6 bases). CDR3 length: 16 amino acids. Germline lookup yields CDR1 SGHDT and CDR2 YYEEEE. The V end lost 2 bases, the J end lost 0 bases, and 14 bases lay between the germline ends. The CDR3 nucleotides are TGTGCCAGCAGCTTTTCCGGGACAACTCCTAACTATGGCTACACCTTC. Protein: CASSFSGTTPNYGYTF.

The table lists this clonotype with many counts. The chain couples TRBV6-1 to TRBJ1-5, with D tentatively TRBD1 (5 bases). V gave up 1 base and J gave up 7 bases, with 8 bases separating them. Germline loops: CDR1 MNHNS, CDR2 SASEGT. The length of the CDR3 is 13 residues. DNA for the CDR3: TGTGCCAGCAGTGAAGGGACAAGGCAGCCCCAGCATTTT. It yields the protein CASSEGTRQPQHF.

This clonotype was observed many times. For the CDR3, the DNA is TGTGCCAGTACTCGTCGGGGACAAAGCACAGATACGCAGTATTTT. Translated: CASTRRGQSTDTQYF. The rearrangement links TRBV19 to TRBJ2-3, with D possibly matching TRBD1 (6 bases). From germline, CDR1 is LNHDA and CDR2 SQIVND (reference sequence). V lost 7 bases and J lost 0, with 14 bases in between. This CDR3 has 15 residues.

This clonotype was recorded many times. Germline and junction disagree at one end, which may indicate a read error. The rearrangement links TRBV5-3 to TRBJ2-1; D uncertain. TRBV5-3 is an open reading frame, and its role is uncertain. The CDR3 has 13 amino acids. CDR3 DNA: TGTGCCAGCAGCTTGGTGTCAGTTTCTGAGCAGTTCTTC. Its protein product is CASSLVSVSEQFF.

The table lists this clonotype with many counts. This chain uses TRBV5-1 with TRBJ1-1; D unresolved. Per germline, CDR1 SGHRS and CDR2 YFSETQ. This CDR3 has 11 amino acids. Trimming cost V 0 bases and J 7 bases, with 4 bases left between them. The CDR3 here is CASSLGVEAFF. In DNA, the CDR3 is TGCGCCAGCAGCTTGGGGGTTGAAGCTTTCTTT. The full variable domain, its missing parts supplied by reference TRBV5-1 and TRBJ1-1, is KAGVTQTPRYLIKTRGQQVTLSCSPISGHRSVSWYQQTPGQGLQFLFEYFSETQRNKGNFPGRFSGRQFSNSRSEMNVSTLELGDSALYLCASSLGVEAFFGQGTRLTVV.

This clonotype was picked up many times. V gene TRBV6-2 or TRBV6-3 combines with J gene TRBJ2-7; 7 bases map to TRBD2. With 6 bases clipped from V and 3 bases from J, the junction kept 8 bases outside the gene matches. CDR1 and CDR2 from the germline V gene are MNHEY and SVGEGT. The length of the CDR3 is 14 residues. CDR3 protein: CASRIAGTIYEQYF. For the CDR3, the DNA is TGTGCCAGCAGGATAGCCGGGACTATCTACGAGCAGTACTTC.

The table lists this clonotype with many counts. A read error may account for a junction end that differs from germline. The rearrangement uses TRBV7-2 and TRBJ1-2; D unresolved. Looked up from germline, CDR1 is SGHTA and CDR2 is FQGNSA. The CDR3 extends over 12 amino acids. The CDR3 bases are TGTGCCAGCAGCTCCCCTCCACGGGCCGCGAAGTTC. Protein sequence: CASSSPPRAAKF.

This clonotype has a count of ten or more. This chain links TRBV4-3 with TRBJ2-5; a weak D match, TRBD1 (5 bases). The CDR3 is 14 residues long. Deletions cut 1 base from V and 5 bases from J, with 11 bases between. Looked up from germline, CDR1 is LGHNA and CDR2 is YSLEER. The CDR3 bases are TGCGCCAGCAGCCAAGGTCAGGGCCTCGAGACCCAGTACTTC. It yields the protein CASSQGQGLETQYF.

The chain has TRBV15 and TRBJ1-6, with 7 bases lining up with TRBD1. Trimming removed 0 bases from V and 10 bases from J; junction bases left unmatched: 6. This CDR3 spans 15 amino acids. Germline V gene data show CDR1 as LNHNV and CDR2 as YYDKDF (reference sequence). Here the CDR3 reads CATSRDRGRGSPLHF. The CDR3 DNA reads TGTGCCACCAGCAGAGATCGAGGCAGGGGGTCACCCCTCCACTTT. The whole variable domain, remainder taken from reference TRBV15 and TRBJ1-6, is DAMVIQNPRYQVTQFGKPVTLSCSQTLNHNVMYWYQQKSSQAPKLLFHYYDKDFNNEADTPDNFQSRRPNTSFCFLDIRSPGLGDTAMYLCATSRDRGRGSPLHFGNGTRLTVT.

The chain is built from TRBV7-6 and TRBJ1-1; tentative D call: TRBD1 (6 bases). Germline V gene data show CDR1 as SGHVS and CDR2 as FNYEAQ. V shed 5 bases and J shed 0 bases, with 10 bases lying between them. CDR3 length: 14 amino acids. CDR3: CASSGGILNTEAFF. Here the CDR3 DNA reads TGTGCCAGCAGCGGGGGCATTTTGAACACTGAAGCTTTCTTT.

The chain combines TRBV27 with TRBJ2-2, with a tentative D call TRBD2 (7 bases). Trimming left V 0 bases short and J 4 bases short, with 18 bases between. The CDR3 runs to 18 residues. Germline V lookup: CDR1 MNHEY, CDR2 SMNVEV (reference sequence). CDR3 loop: CASSLSYGGRGLTGELFF. In nucleotides, the CDR3 is TGTGCCAGCAGTTTATCGTACGGTGGGCGGGGGCTCACCGGGGAGCTGTTTTTT.